The rows below give T cell receptor beta chains drawn from one sample of a study of T-cell memory formation after mild COVID-19. TCRdb re-analysed the 5' RACE reads in MiXCR, keeping a single row per CDR3 protein. The table includes about 410,000 distinct CDR3 sequences, about 22% detected once. Sequencing was performed on PBMCs or a T cell subset sorted from them (not recorded which). The source is an adult woman who had mild COVID-19 (a few samples of this study predate the infection). Cell type and time point are not known. Both conserved end residues are part of each CDR3. The D gene is left open where the match is weak. The listing skips clone size in some rows; elsewhere it reads once, few, many or a size class.

DNA	CDR3	size	V	J	D
TGTGCTAGCAGCTTACATGGTTCGGGTAGCACCCAGTACTTC	CASSLHGSGSTQYF	NA	TRBV7-7	TRBJ2-5	NA
TGTGCCAGCAGCTTACAGGGAGGGGACACTGAAGCTTTCTTT	CASSLQGGDTEAFF	few	TRBV7-2	TRBJ1-1	NA
TGTGCCAGCAGCTTGGAGTGGGGCGCAGATACGCAGTATTTT	CASSLEWGADTQYF	few	TRBV5-5	TRBJ2-3	NA
TGTGCCAGCAGTACCAGACAGGGGCCGTCCTACAATGAGCAGTTCTTC	CASSTRQGPSYNEQFF	few	TRBV6-2/TRBV6-3	TRBJ2-1	TRBD1
TGCGCCAGCAGCCAAGAAAGTGGCCTTATCCAGGGGGCATCCCCGTCTACGCAGTATTTT	CASSQESGLIQGASPSTQYF	once	TRBV4-3	TRBJ2-3	TRBD1
TGTGCCAGCAGCTCCGGGGCAAACACAGATACGCAGTATTTT	CASSSGANTDTQYF	few	TRBV7-3	TRBJ2-3	NA
TGTGCCAGTAGTAATTCAGGACAGATAGGAGCCGGGGAGCTGTTTTTT	CASSNSGQIGAGELFF	NA	TRBV19	TRBJ2-2	NA
TGTGCCAGTAGGACGACAGGGCTAGACGGTCAGCCCCAGCATTTT	CASRTTGLDGQPQHF	few	TRBV19	TRBJ1-5	TRBD1
TGCAGTGCTAGGTCAATTGGAAGGGATACGCAGTATTTT	CSARSIGRDTQYF	NA	TRBV20-1	TRBJ2-3	NA
TGCAGTGCTAGATTTATAGGGGTCGCGGATACGCAGTATTTT	CSARFIGVADTQYF	many	TRBV20-1	TRBJ2-3	NA
TGTGCCATCAGTGTAGCGGGGAGCACAGATACGCAGTATTTT	CAISVAGSTDTQYF	few	TRBV10-3	TRBJ2-3	TRBD2
TGCGCCAGCAGCCAAACAGCGGGACTAGCAAATATTTACGAGCAGTACTTC	CASSQTAGLANIYEQYF	NA	TRBV4-1	TRBJ2-7	TRBD2
TGTGCCAGCAGCGGCCAGACAGGGAACTATGGCTACACCTTC	CASSGQTGNYGYTF	NA	TRBV7-2	TRBJ1-2	TRBD1
TGTGCCAGCAGCCAAGCGGGAGGGAGCACAGATACGCAGTATTTT	CASSQAGGSTDTQYF	few	TRBV4-2	TRBJ2-3	TRBD2
TGTGCCACGAGGACAGTTATCTATAGCTCCTACGAGCAGTACTTC	CATRTVIYSSYEQYF	NA	TRBV6-2/TRBV6-3	TRBJ2-7	NA
TGTGCCAGCAAGACAGTGTTCAATGAGCAGTTCTTC	CASKTVFNEQFF	few	TRBV27	TRBJ2-1	NA
TGTGCCTGGCAGCAAGACAGGGTCACTGAAGCTTTCTTT	CAWQQDRVTEAFF	few	TRBV30	TRBJ1-1	TRBD1
TGTGCCAGCAGCCAGAACGACCGGGGCGAGCAGTACTTC	CASSQNDRGEQYF	once	TRBV3-1	TRBJ2-7	NA
TGCAGCGTTGAAAGGACAGCCTCCTACAATGAGCAGTTCTTC	CSVERTASYNEQFF	few	TRBV29-1	TRBJ2-1	NA
TGTGCCACCAGTGAGGCGGGCAGTCCGGGCCAGCCCCAGCATTTT	CATSEAGSPGQPQHF	few	TRBV24-1	TRBJ1-5	NA
TGTGCCAGCAGCTCCATTGGACTAGCCACAGATACGCAGTATTTT	CASSSIGLATDTQYF	few	TRBV7-2	TRBJ2-3	TRBD2
TGTGCCAGCAGCTTCGATCCCCTCTACGAGCAGTACTTC	CASSFDPLYEQYF	NA	TRBV7-9	TRBJ2-7	NA
TGTGCCAGCTCACCACTCGTCAGAATAGCTGGGGCCAACGTCCTGACTTTC	CASSPLVRIAGANVLTF	NA	TRBV18	TRBJ2-6	NA
TGTGCCAGCAGTCCACGTAACAGGGGTATAAGTGAAAAACTGTTTTTT	CASSPRNRGISEKLFF	NA	TRBV27	TRBJ1-4	TRBD1
TGTGCCAGCTACGTGAGAGGACAGGGTTTGGGGACTGAAGCTTTCTTT	CASYVRGQGLGTEAFF	NA	TRBV5-5	TRBJ1-1	TRBD1
TGTGCCAGCACCACGACAGTGGCAGAGCCCCAGTACTTC	CASTTTVAEPQYF	few	TRBV12-3/TRBV12-4	TRBJ2-5	NA
TGCGCCAGCAGCTTAACGGTCGATAATGAAAAACTGTTTTTT	CASSLTVDNEKLFF	few	TRBV5-1	TRBJ1-4	NA
TGTGCCTGGAGTGTAGAGCGGGGGGGCAGGTCCTACAATGAGCAGTTCTTC	CAWSVERGGRSYNEQFF	few	TRBV30	TRBJ2-1	TRBD2
TGTGCCAGCAGTTCGACGGGAGCAACTAATGAAAAACTGTTTTTT	CASSSTGATNEKLFF	NA	TRBV27	TRBJ1-4	NA
TGCGCCAGAAGCTATCACAGGGGGGAATATGGCTACACCTTC	CARSYHRGEYGYTF	NA	TRBV5-1	TRBJ1-2	TRBD1
TGTGCCAGCAGCCAAGAACTGGCGGGAGTGGTGGAGACCCAGTACTTC	CASSQELAGVVETQYF	few	TRBV3-1	TRBJ2-5	TRBD2
TGTGCCAGCAGCTTGGGACTCGACACTGAAGCTTTCTTT	CASSLGLDTEAFF	few	TRBV7-3	TRBJ1-1	NA
TGTGCCAGCAGCCAAGTCCCCGAAGGGGATCGTGAGACCCAGTACTTC	CASSQVPEGDRETQYF	NA	TRBV14	TRBJ2-5	NA
TGTGCCAGCAGTTACTCATTAAATAGTCGGAACACTGAAGCTTTCTTT	CASSYSLNSRNTEAFF	NA	TRBV6-5	TRBJ1-1	NA
TGTGCCAGCAGTTACACCCACAGTTCCCCCTCGGATGGCTACACCTTC	CASSYTHSSPSDGYTF	few	TRBV6-6	TRBJ1-2	NA
TGCGCCAGCAGCCCTCTTTGGGGACAGGGGGCGCCCGGCTACACCTTC	CASSPLWGQGAPGYTF	NA	TRBV4-1	TRBJ1-2	TRBD1
TGTGCTAGTGGGCCCGGGGGCCTCCCTCAGGGGGACTTC	CASGPGGLPQGDF	NA	TRBV12-5	TRBJ2-7	NA
TGTGCCAGCAGCTTAGACTGGACAGGCAATCAGCCCCAGCATTTT	CASSLDWTGNQPQHF	NA	TRBV7-9	TRBJ1-5	NA
TGTGCCAGCAGCTTAGCGGGAGGGCCTAACGAGCAGTACTTC	CASSLAGGPNEQYF	NA	TRBV7-9	TRBJ2-7	TRBD2
TGTGCCACCAGTGATATAGGGCAGGGGTACACAGATACGCAGTATTTT	CATSDIGQGYTDTQYF	few	TRBV24-1	TRBJ2-3	NA
TGTGCCAGCTCACCGGACAGGGGAGGGGTTTACAATTCACCCCTCCACTTT	CASSPDRGGVYNSPLHF	NA	TRBV18	TRBJ1-6	TRBD1
TGTGCCGTCGGGACTAGCGGGAGTTTTACCGGGGAGCTGTTTTTT	CAVGTSGSFTGELFF	NA	TRBV10-3	TRBJ2-2	TRBD2
TGCGCCAGCAGCGCAAGACAGGGGTCGGCCTACGAGCAGTACTTC	CASSARQGSAYEQYF	few	TRBV5-1	TRBJ2-7	TRBD1
TGTGCCAGTAGTATAACATTTCGGACTCTCCGGACCGGGGAGCTGTTTTTT	CASSITFRTLRTGELFF	few	TRBV19	TRBJ2-2	NA
TGTGCCACCAGGGGCAGGGGCGGAGAGACCCAGTACTTC	CATRGRGGETQYF	few	TRBV24-1	TRBJ2-5	NA
TGTGCCAGCAGCTCCCTAGAGACCCAGTACTTC	CASSSLETQYF	many	TRBV7-9	TRBJ2-5	NA
TGTGCCAGCAGCTTAAGGGTCGGACCGAGGGGGGATACGCAGTATTTT	CASSLRVGPRGDTQYF	few	TRBV7-9	TRBJ2-3	NA
TGCGCCAGCAGCTTGGGAGGGGACAGGGACCCCCCGAAGTTC	CASSLGGDRDPPKF	few	TRBV5-1	TRBJ2-7	TRBD1
TGCGCCAGCAGCCAAGGGGACGGCCTCTCTGGGGCCAACGTCCTGACTTTC	CASSQGDGLSGANVLTF	NA	TRBV4-1	TRBJ2-6	NA
TGTGCCAGCAGCTCAGGGGGCTCAGGTGAAAAACTGTTTTTT	CASSSGGSGEKLFF	NA	TRBV7-9	TRBJ1-4	TRBD1
TGTGCCAGCAGTTTCTGGGAAATTAGCAATCAGCCCCAGCATTTT	CASSFWEISNQPQHF	few	TRBV12-3/TRBV12-4	TRBJ1-5	NA
TGCGCCAGCAGCCAAGGGACAGGGACCTACAATGAGCAGTTCTTC	CASSQGTGTYNEQFF	NA	TRBV4-1	TRBJ2-1	TRBD1
TGCGCCAGCAGCCCCCTGGGACTAGCGGGGCTTCAGAGCTCCTACAATGAGCAGTTCTTC	CASSPLGLAGLQSSYNEQFF	NA	TRBV5-1	TRBJ2-1	TRBD2
TGTGCCAGCAGCCCGGTAGGAGAGGTTAGCAATCAGCCCCAGCATTTT	CASSPVGEVSNQPQHF	NA	TRBV7-9	TRBJ1-5	NA
TGTGCCAGCAGTTGGACGAGGGAGGGTGAAGCTTTCTTT	CASSWTREGEAFF	NA	TRBV12-3/TRBV12-4	TRBJ1-1	NA
TGTGCCAGCAGCCCTATAGCGGGGCGGACCTACAATGAGCAGTTCTTC	CASSPIAGRTYNEQFF	NA	TRBV11-2	TRBJ2-1	TRBD2
TGTGCCAGCAGCGGGGAACAGTTTGACGGGGAAAAACTGTTTTTT	CASSGEQFDGEKLFF	NA	TRBV9	TRBJ1-4	NA
TGTGCCAGCAGTCCCTACAGCAGCCAAGAGACCCAGTACTTC	CASSPYSSQETQYF	NA	TRBV12-3/TRBV12-4	TRBJ2-5	NA
TGTGCCAGCAGCCTGCCACATGGGGGACTACCAAACAATGAGCAGTTCTTC	CASSLPHGGLPNNEQFF	NA	TRBV7-3	TRBJ2-1	TRBD2